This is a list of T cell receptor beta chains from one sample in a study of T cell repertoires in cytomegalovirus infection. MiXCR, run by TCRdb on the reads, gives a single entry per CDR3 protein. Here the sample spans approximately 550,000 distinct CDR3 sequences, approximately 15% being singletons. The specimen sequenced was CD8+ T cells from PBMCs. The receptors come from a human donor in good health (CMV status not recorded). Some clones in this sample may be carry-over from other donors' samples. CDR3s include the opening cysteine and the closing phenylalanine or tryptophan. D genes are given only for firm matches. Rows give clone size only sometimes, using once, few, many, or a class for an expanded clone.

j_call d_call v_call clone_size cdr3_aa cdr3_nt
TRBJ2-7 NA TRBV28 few CASSFEVYRVAYEQYF TGTGCCAGCAGTTTCGAGGTTTACAGGGTCGCCTACGAGCAGTACTTC
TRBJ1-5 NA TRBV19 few CASSIEGTWEGNQPQHF TGTGCCAGTAGTATAGAAGGGACGTGGGAGGGCAATCAGCCCCAGCATTTT
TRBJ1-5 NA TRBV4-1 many CASSQERDQPQHF TGCGCCAGCAGCCAAGAAAGGGATCAGCCCCAGCATTTT
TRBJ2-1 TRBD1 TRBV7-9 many CASSSPPNRGLAEQFF TGTGCCAGCAGCTCCCCTCCGAACAGGGGCCTTGCTGAGCAGTTCTTC
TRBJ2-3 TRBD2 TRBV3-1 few CASSPGLAQYF TGTGCCAGCAGCCCGGGACTAGCGCAGTATTTT
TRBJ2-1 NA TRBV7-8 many CASSSTTPNNEQFF TGTGCCAGCAGCAGTACTACTCCCAACAATGAGCAGTTCTTC
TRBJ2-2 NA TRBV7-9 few CASSLAQEPGELFF TGTGCCAGCAGCTTAGCTCAGGAACCCGGGGAGCTGTTTTTT
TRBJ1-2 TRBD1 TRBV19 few CAALDRTGNYGYTF TGTGCCGCCTTAGACAGGACAGGGAACTATGGCTACACCTTC
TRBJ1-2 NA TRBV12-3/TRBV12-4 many CASSLLGRLGYGYTF TGTGCCAGCAGTTTATTGGGGCGTCTCGGCTATGGCTACACCTTC
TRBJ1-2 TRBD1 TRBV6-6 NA CASSQHTGQGGFGGYTF TGTGCCAGCAGTCAACACACGGGACAGGGCGGATTCGGTGGCTACACCTTC
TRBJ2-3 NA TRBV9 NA CASTGTTDTQYF TGTGCCAGCACTGGCACCACAGATACGCAGTATTTT
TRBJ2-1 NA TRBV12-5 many CASGLEGWVEQFF TGTGCTAGTGGTTTGGAGGGCTGGGTTGAGCAGTTCTTC
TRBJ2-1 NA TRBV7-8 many CASFSYNEQFF TGTGCCAGCTTCTCCTACAATGAGCAGTTCTTC
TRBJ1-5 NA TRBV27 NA CASSLSVNQSQHF TGTGCCAGCAGTTTATCGGTCAATCAGTCCCAGCATTTT
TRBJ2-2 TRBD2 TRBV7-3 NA CASSLNLAGNTGELFF TGTGCCAGCAGCTTGAATTTAGCGGGGAACACCGGGGAGCTGTTTTTT
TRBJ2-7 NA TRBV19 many CASSIGRSYEQYF TGTGCCAGTAGTATCGGCAGATCCTACGAGCAGTACTTC
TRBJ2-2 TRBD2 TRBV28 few CASMAGGTRIYTGELFF TGTGCCAGCATGGCGGGAGGGACCCGGATATACACCGGGGAGCTGTTTTTT
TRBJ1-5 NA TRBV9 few CASSVSSGNQPQHF TGTGCCAGCAGCGTAAGCTCAGGGAATCAGCCCCAGCATTTT
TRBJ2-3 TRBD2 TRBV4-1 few CASNSDPGLAGGSTDTQYF TGCGCCAGCAATTCCGACCCGGGACTAGCGGGGGGGAGCACAGATACGCAGTATTTT
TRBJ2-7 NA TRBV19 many CASSIEWTDVYEQYF TGTGCCAGTAGTATAGAATGGACTGATGTCTACGAGCAGTACTTC
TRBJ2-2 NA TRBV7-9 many CASSFGQGSGELFF TGTGCCAGCAGCTTCGGTCAGGGAAGCGGGGAGCTGTTTTTT
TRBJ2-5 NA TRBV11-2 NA CASSLEFSGAQETQYF TGTGCCAGCAGCTTAGAATTTAGCGGAGCCCAAGAGACCCAGTACTTC
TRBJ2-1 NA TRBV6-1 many CAGMNKDYNEQFF TGTGCCGGAATGAACAAGGACTACAATGAGCAGTTCTTC
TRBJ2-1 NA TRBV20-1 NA CSASDRETYLSSYNEQFF TGCAGTGCTTCCGACCGCGAAACTTACCTGAGCTCCTACAATGAGCAGTTCTTC
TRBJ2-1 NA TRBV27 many CASSFVPMRSSYNEQFF TGTGCCAGCAGTTTTGTTCCGATGCGGAGCTCCTACAATGAGCAGTTCTTC
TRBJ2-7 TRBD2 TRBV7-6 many CASSLDRASGSRSFYEQYF TGTGCCAGCAGCTTAGATCGAGCTAGCGGGAGCCGTAGCTTCTACGAGCAGTACTTC
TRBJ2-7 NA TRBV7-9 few CAGGSSYEQYF TGTGCTGGGGGGAGCTCCTACGAGCAGTACTTC
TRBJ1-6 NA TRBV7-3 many CASSFQGRRYNSPLHF TGTGCCAGCAGCTTTCAGGGGCGGAGGTATAATTCACCCCTCCACTTT
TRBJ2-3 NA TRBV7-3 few CASSLTVGSADTQYF TGTGCCAGCAGCTTAACTGTGGGATCCGCAGATACGCAGTATTTT
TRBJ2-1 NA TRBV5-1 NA CASSWNNEQFF TGCGCCAGCAGCTGGAATAATGAGCAGTTCTTC
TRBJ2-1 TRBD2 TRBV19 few CASSITTSYTHF TGTGCCAGTAGTATCACGACTAGCTACACACACTTC
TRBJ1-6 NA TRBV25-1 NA CASSEWSEVNTYNSPLHF TGTGCCAGCAGTGAATGGTCCGAAGTTAACACCTATAATTCACCCCTCCACTTT